The present T cell receptor (beta chain) was sequenced within a study of lung T cells in sarcoidosis with Löfgren's syndrome. TCRdb processed the reads anew with MiXCR; each CDR3 protein has one entry. The sample lists 15,000 to 20,000 distinct CDR3 sequences, about a fifth occurring once. General study findings and limits: Recognition of an unidentified sarcoidosis antigen was only suggested. The most expanded V genes in Löfgren's patients were reportedly TRAV12-1 and TRBV2.

Sample share makes this clonotype medium-sized. The antigen remains unidentified. V dropped 7 bases and J dropped 1 base, with 10 bases sitting between them. Germline CDR1 MDHEN, CDR2 SYDVKM. This CDR3 has 14 residues. Sequences were obtained from CD4+ T cells from PBMCs. The chain couples TRBV28 to TRBJ2-2, with D perhaps matching TRBD1 (6 bases). The receptor comes from a human donor with sarcoidosis (Löfgren's syndrome or another form), or a control subject (not recorded which). The CDR3 is CASTGAGNTGELFF. CDR3 DNA sequence: TGTGCCAGCACAGGGGCGGGGAACACCGGGGAGCTGTTTTTT.